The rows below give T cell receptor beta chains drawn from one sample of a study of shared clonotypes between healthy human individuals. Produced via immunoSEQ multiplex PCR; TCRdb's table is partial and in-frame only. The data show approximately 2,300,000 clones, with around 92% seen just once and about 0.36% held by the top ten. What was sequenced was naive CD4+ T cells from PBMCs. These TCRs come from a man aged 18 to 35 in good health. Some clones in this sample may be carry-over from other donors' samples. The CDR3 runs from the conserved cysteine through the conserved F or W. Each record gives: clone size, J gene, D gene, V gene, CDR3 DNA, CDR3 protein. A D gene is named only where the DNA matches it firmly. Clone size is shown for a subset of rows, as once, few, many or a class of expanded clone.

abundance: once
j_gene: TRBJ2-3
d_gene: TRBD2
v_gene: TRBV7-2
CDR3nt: TGTGCCAGCAGCTTGGTTAGCGGGAGGCGAGGAGATACGCAGTATTTT
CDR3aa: CASSLVSGRRGDTQYF

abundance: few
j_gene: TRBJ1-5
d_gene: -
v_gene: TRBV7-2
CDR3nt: TGTGCCAGCAGCTTAGCAGCCCGGTCGTCCCAGCATTTT
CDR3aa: CASSLAARSSQHF

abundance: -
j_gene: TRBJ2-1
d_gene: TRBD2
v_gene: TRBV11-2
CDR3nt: TGTGCCAGCACCCTTGGGACTAGTGCTCGGTTCTTC
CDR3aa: CASTLGTSARFF

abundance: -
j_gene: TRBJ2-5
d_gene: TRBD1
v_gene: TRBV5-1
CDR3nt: TGCGCCAGCAGCCTCGGGACAGGGGGAGAGACCCAGTACTTC
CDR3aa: CASSLGTGGETQYF

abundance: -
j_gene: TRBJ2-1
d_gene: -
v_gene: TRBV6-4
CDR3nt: TGTGCCAGCAGTGATGGAGGGGGGTCCTACAATGAGCAGTTCTTC
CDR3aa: CASSDGGGSYNEQFF

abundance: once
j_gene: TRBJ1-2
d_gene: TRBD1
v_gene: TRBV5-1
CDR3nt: TGCGCCAGCAGCTTAGGGACAGCAAAATCCTATGGCTACACCTTC
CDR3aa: CASSLGTAKSYGYTF

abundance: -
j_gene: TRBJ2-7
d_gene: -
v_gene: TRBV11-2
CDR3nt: TGTGCCAGCAGCGCCGAAACCGCCTACTTC
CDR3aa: CASSAETAYF

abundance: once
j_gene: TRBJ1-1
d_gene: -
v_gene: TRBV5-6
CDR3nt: TGTGCCAGCAGCTTGAAACAGGTATCCATGAACACTGAAGCTTTCTTT
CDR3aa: CASSLKQVSMNTEAFF

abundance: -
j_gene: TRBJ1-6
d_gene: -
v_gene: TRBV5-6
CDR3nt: TGTGCCAGCAGCTTTAACGGAGGCAATTCACCCCTCCACTTT
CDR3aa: CASSFNGGNSPLHF

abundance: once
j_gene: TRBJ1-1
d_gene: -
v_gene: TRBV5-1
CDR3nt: TGCGCCAGCAGCCGCGACCCTGTGAACACTGAAGCTTTCTTT
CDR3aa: CASSRDPVNTEAFF

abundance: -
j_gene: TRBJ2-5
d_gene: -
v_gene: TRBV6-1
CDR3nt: TGTGCCAGCAGTGAATCGTTCGGACCAGTCCAAGAGACCCAGTACTTC
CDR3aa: CASSESFGPVQETQYF

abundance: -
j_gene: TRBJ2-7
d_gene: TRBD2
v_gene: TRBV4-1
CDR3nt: TGCGCCAGCAGCCAAGATCGTGAACTAGCGGTATACGAGCAGTACTTC
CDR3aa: CASSQDRELAVYEQYF

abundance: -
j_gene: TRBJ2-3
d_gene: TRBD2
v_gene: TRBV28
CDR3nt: TGTGCCAGCAGTTTAGCGGGACTAACAGATACGCAGTATTTT
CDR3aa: CASSLAGLTDTQYF

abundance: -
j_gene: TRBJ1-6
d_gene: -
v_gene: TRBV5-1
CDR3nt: TGCGCCAGCAGCTTGGGGACGGGAAATTCACCCCTCCACTTT
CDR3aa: CASSLGTGNSPLHF

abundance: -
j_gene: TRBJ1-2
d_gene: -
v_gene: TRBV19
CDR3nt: TGTGCCAGTCACAGGGTACCCTATGGCTACACCTTC
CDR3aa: CASHRVPYGYTF

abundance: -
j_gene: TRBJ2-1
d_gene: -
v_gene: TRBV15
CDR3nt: TGTGCCACCAGCTACTACAATGAGCAGTTCTTC
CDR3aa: CATSYYNEQFF

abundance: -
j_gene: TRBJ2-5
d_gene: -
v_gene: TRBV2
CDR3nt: TGTGCCAGCAGCCCTGAACCGGGACTAGGGGGCAAGACCCAGTACTTC
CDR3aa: CASSPEPGLGGKTQYF

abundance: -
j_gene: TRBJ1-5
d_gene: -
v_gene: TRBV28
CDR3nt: TGTGCCAGCAGTGAGACCTTTGGTAGCAATCAGCCCCAGCATTTT
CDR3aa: CASSETFGSNQPQHF

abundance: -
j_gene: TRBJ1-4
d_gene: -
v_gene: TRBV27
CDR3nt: TGTGCCAGCAGTTTATCACGGGGAGCTGGGGAAAAACTGTTTTTT
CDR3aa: CASSLSRGAGEKLFF

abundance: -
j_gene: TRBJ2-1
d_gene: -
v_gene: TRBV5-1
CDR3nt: TGCGCCAGCAGCTTGGGCGGCGGCCCCTACAATGAGCAGTTCTTC
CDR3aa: CASSLGGGPYNEQFF

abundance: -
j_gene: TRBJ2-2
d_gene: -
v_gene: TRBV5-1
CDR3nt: TGCGCCAGCAGCTTGATCTCCGGGACAATGAACACCGGGGAGCTGTTTTTT
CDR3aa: CASSLISGTMNTGELFF

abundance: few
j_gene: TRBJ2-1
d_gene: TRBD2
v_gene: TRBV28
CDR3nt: TGTGCCAGCAGTCCAACTAGCGGACGAGCAAAGTTCTTC
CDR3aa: CASSPTSGRAKFF

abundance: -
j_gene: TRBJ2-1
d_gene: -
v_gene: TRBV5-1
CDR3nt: TGCGCCAGCAGCTTGGGAATGGCGGGAAGGCACTACAATGAGCAGTTCTTC
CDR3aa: CASSLGMAGRHYNEQFF

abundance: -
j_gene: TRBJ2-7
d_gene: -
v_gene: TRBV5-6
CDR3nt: TGTGCCAGCAGCTTTTTCAACCAACCCTCCTACGAGCAGTACTTC
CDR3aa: CASSFFNQPSYEQYF

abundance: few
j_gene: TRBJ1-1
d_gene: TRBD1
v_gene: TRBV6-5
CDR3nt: TGTGCCAGCAGTTCGGGACAGGGAGTTGTAAGGTCTGAAGCTTTCTTT
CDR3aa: CASSSGQGVVRSEAFF

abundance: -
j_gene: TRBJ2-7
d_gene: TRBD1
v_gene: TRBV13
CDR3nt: TGTGCCAGCAGCTTAAGGCAGGGGGCTTCGGACGAGCAGTACTTC
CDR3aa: CASSLRQGASDEQYF

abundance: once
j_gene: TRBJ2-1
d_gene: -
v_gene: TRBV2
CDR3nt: TGTGCCAGCAGTGGGGACGGGGGAGTCTACAATGAGCAGTTCTTC
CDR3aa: CASSGDGGVYNEQFF

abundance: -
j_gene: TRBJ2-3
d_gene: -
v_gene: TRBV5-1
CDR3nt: TGCGCCAGCAACTCCGGGACGGCGAACTTAAGAGGGGATACGCAGTATTTT
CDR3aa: CASNSGTANLRGDTQYF

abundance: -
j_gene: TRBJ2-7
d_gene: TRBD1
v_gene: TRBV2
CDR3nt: TGTGCCAGCAGTGGGGACAGGGCCTACGAGCAGTACTTC
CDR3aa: CASSGDRAYEQYF

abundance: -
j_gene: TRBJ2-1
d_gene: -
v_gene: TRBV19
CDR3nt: TGTGCCAGTAGCCCTAGGGGGAGTGAGCAGTTCTTC
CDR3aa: CASSPRGSEQFF

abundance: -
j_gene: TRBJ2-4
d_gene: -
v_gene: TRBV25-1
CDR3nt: TGTGCCAGCAGTGAATTGGGAGTCGGGGGAATCATTCAGTACTTC
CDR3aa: CASSELGVGGIIQYF

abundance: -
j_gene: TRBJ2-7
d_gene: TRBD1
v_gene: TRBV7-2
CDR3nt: TGTGCCAGCAGCCCAGGCAGGGGGCTGTACGAGCAGTACTTC
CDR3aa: CASSPGRGLYEQYF

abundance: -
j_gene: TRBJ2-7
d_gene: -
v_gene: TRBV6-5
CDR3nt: TGTGCCAGCAGTTACTCCCGGGCCGGTTACGAGCAGTACTTC
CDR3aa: CASSYSRAGYEQYF

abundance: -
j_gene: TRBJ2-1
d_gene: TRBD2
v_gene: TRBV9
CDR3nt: TGTGCCAGCAGCGCAGGACTAGCGGAGGTGAATGAGCAGTTCTTC
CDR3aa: CASSAGLAEVNEQFF

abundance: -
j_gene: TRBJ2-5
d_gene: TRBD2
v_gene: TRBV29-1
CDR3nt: TGCAGCGTTGTCCCACTCCTGAGGCTAGCGGGAAGAGAGACCCAGTACTTC
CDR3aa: CSVVPLLRLAGRETQYF

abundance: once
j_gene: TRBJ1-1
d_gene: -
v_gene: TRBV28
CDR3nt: TGTGCCAGCAGTCTAGCTGGTGAAGCTTTCTTT
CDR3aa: CASSLAGEAFF

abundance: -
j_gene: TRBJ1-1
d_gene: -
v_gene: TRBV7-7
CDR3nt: TGTGCCAGCAGCTTCATTGAGGGGGGCACTGAAGCTTTCTTT
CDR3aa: CASSFIEGGTEAFF

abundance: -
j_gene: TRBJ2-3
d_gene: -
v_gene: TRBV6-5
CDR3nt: TGTGCCAGCCAAGGGACCCGGGGTTCCGATACGCAGTATTTT
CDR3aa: CASQGTRGSDTQYF

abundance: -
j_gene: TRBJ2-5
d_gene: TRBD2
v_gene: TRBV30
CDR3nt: TGTGCCTGGAGCGAAGCGGGACCAGAGACCCAGTACTTC
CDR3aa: CAWSEAGPETQYF

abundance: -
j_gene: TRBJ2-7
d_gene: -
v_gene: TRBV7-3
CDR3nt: TGTGCCAGCAGCTTATTCCCAACGTACGAGCAGTACTTC
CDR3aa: CASSLFPTYEQYF

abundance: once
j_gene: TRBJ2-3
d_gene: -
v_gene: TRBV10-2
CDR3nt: TGCGCCAGCAGGGAGTGGGGCACAGATACGCAGTATTTT
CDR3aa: CASREWGTDTQYF